The TCR beta chain under discussion was sequenced for a study of T cell changes during pregnancy in multiple sclerosis. The germline gives CDR1 LGHNA, CDR2 YSLEER. This CDR3 has 15 residues. Trimming stripped 1 base from V and 3 bases from J, with 10 bases between. Profiling relied on immunoSEQ multiplex PCR, and the TCRdb table lists in-frame clones only, not all of them. The data show approximately 130,000 clones, 90% to 98% seen once. The chain links TRBV4-3 to TRBJ2-1; a possible D gene is TRBD1 (5 bases). The sample in question was peripheral blood, obtained after pregnancy. This clonotype originated in a female donor with multiple sclerosis, enrolled in a pregnancy study. The CDR3 region has the DNA TGCGCCAGCAGCCAAGGACAGCGCTTCTACAATGAGCAGTTCTTC. Translation: CASSQGQRFYNEQFF.